These T cell receptor beta chains were read from a single sample in a study of beta chain features in type 1 diabetes. Here immunoSEQ multiplex PCR was the method, and the copy in TCRdb shows in-frame clones only, minus some. The repertoire includes around 250,000 clones, around 24% of them detected once, and around 0.011% sits in the top ten. Sequenced material: naive CD4+ T cells from blood. The source of these receptors is a woman aged 25-40 years with type 1 diabetes. Both conserved end residues are part of each CDR3. A D gene is named only where the DNA matches it firmly. Clone size appears in some rows only: once, few, many, or a class for an expanded clone.

V: TRBV19
J: TRBJ2-6
size: few
D: -
DNA: TGTGCCAGTAGTATAGATCTGGGGGCCAACGTCCTGACTTTC
CDR3: CASSIDLGANVLTF

V: TRBV5-6
J: TRBJ2-5
size: few
D: TRBD1
DNA: TGTGCCAGCAGCTTGAGGGGGCGGCCACTATTGGAGACCCAGTACTTC
CDR3: CASSLRGRPLLETQYF

V: TRBV27
J: TRBJ2-3
size: -
D: TRBD2
DNA: TGTGCCAGCAGGGGACTAGCGGGCTACACAGATACGCAGTATTTT
CDR3: CASRGLAGYTDTQYF

V: TRBV6-4
J: TRBJ2-1
size: few
D: TRBD2
DNA: TGTGCCAGCAGTGGAGCGGGAGAGGCTGAGCAGTTCTTC
CDR3: CASSGAGEAEQFF

V: TRBV7-9
J: TRBJ2-6
size: few
D: TRBD2
DNA: TGTGCCAGCACCCCGGGAGGCTCTGGGGCCAACGTCCTGACTTTC
CDR3: CASTPGGSGANVLTF

V: TRBV2
J: TRBJ2-1
size: few
D: TRBD2
DNA: TGTGCCAGCAGTCGAGAGTCTAGCGGGCAAAATGAGCAGTTCTTC
CDR3: CASSRESSGQNEQFF

V: TRBV4-1
J: TRBJ1-1
size: -
D: -
DNA: TGCGCCAGCAGCACCAATCCGGGGGTAGACACTGAAGCTTTCTTT
CDR3: CASSTNPGVDTEAFF

V: TRBV5-1
J: TRBJ1-2
size: few
D: -
DNA: TGCGCCAGCAGCCTGCGGACAGACAACTATGGCTACACCTTC
CDR3: CASSLRTDNYGYTF

V: TRBV6-5
J: TRBJ1-2
size: -
D: -
DNA: TGTGCCAGCAGTTACTCGCAGGGTGGCGGCTACACCTTC
CDR3: CASSYSQGGGYTF

V: TRBV15
J: TRBJ2-2
size: few
D: TRBD2
DNA: TGTGCCACCAGCAGGACTAGCGGGAGGCTATCGAACACCGGGGAGCTGTTTTTT
CDR3: CATSRTSGRLSNTGELFF

V: TRBV29-1
J: TRBJ2-1
size: -
D: TRBD1
DNA: TGCAGCGCGGGACAGGGGGGCAATGAGCAGTTCTTC
CDR3: CSAGQGGNEQFF

V: TRBV30
J: TRBJ1-5
size: few
D: -
DNA: TGTGCCTGGAGTGGAGGAGGTAGCAATCAGCCCCAGCATTTT
CDR3: CAWSGGGSNQPQHF

V: TRBV30
J: TRBJ1-1
size: few
D: TRBD1
DNA: TGTGCCGTGGGACAGGGGATGAACACTGAAGCTTTCTTT
CDR3: CAVGQGMNTEAFF

V: TRBV7-2
J: TRBJ1-5
size: -
D: TRBD1
DNA: TGTGCCAGCAGCGAAGGGACAGGGGACCAGCCCCAGCATTTT
CDR3: CASSEGTGDQPQHF

V: TRBV5-4
J: TRBJ2-5
size: -
D: TRBD1
DNA: TGTGCCAGCAGCACGAGGACAGGACTGCAAGAGACCCAGTACTTC
CDR3: CASSTRTGLQETQYF

V: TRBV7-2
J: TRBJ2-6
size: few
D: TRBD1
DNA: TGTGCCAGCAGCTTAGTAAGGGACAGCTCTGGGGCCAACGTCCTGACTTTC
CDR3: CASSLVRDSSGANVLTF

V: TRBV7-3
J: TRBJ2-7
size: few
D: TRBD1
DNA: TGTGCCAGCAGCTTAACCGGGACAGGGGGATACGAGCAGTACTTC
CDR3: CASSLTGTGGYEQYF

V: TRBV6-5
J: TRBJ2-1
size: -
D: TRBD2
DNA: TGTGCCAGCAGACAACTAGCGGGAGGAAAGAATGAGCAGTTCTTC
CDR3: CASRQLAGGKNEQFF

V: TRBV4-1
J: TRBJ1-5
size: -
D: -
DNA: TGCGCCAGCAGCCAAGATTCCGGAGGGCCCAATCAGCCCCAGCATTTT
CDR3: CASSQDSGGPNQPQHF

V: TRBV30
J: TRBJ1-2
size: few
D: -
DNA: TGTGCCTGGAGTGTACAAGAGGATATGAGCTACACCTTC
CDR3: CAWSVQEDMSYTF

V: TRBV19
J: TRBJ2-7
size: few
D: -
DNA: TGTGCCAGTAGTATTAATCCCTACGAGCAGTACTTC
CDR3: CASSINPYEQYF

V: TRBV29-1
J: TRBJ2-1
size: -
D: -
DNA: TGCAGCGTTGTCCCGAGCTCCTACAATGAGCAGTTCTTC
CDR3: CSVVPSSYNEQFF

V: TRBV6-5
J: TRBJ2-3
size: -
D: -
DNA: TGTGCCAGCAGTTACTCCGGGACTCTGAGCACAGATACGCAGTATTTT
CDR3: CASSYSGTLSTDTQYF

V: TRBV5-1
J: TRBJ2-5
size: few
D: -
DNA: TGCGCCAGCAGCTTGGGTCAGGGGAGCCAAGAGACCCAGTACTTC
CDR3: CASSLGQGSQETQYF

V: TRBV9
J: TRBJ2-3
size: -
D: -
DNA: TGTGCCAGCAGCGAGGGGGGACAGACGCAGTATTTT
CDR3: CASSEGGQTQYF

V: TRBV4-2
J: TRBJ1-5
size: few
D: -
DNA: TGTGCCAGCAGCCAAGGACTAAATCAGCCCCAGCATTTT
CDR3: CASSQGLNQPQHF

V: TRBV7-2
J: TRBJ1-5
size: few
D: -
DNA: TGTGCCAGCAGCTTAGTCACGGGGAACAATCAGCCCCAGCATTTT
CDR3: CASSLVTGNNQPQHF